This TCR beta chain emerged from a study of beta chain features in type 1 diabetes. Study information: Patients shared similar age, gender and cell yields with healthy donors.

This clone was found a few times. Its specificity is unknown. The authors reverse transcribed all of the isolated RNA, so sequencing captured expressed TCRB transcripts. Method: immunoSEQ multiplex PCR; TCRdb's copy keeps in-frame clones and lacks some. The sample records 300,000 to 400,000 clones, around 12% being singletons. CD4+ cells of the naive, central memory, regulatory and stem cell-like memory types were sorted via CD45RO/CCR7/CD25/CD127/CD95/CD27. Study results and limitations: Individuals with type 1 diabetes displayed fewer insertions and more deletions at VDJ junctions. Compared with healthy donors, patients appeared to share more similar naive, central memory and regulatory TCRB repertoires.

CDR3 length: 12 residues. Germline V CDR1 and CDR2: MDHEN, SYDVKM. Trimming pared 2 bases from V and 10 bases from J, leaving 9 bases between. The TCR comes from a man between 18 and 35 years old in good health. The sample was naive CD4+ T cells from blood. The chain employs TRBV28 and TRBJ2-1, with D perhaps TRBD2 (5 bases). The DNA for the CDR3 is TGTGCCAGCAGTTTAGTAGCGCGCGAGCAGTTCTTC. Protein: CASSLVAREQFF.